What follows are 7 T cell receptor beta chains derived from one specimen sequenced in a study of human T cells and chemical hapten exposure. In TCRdb, the RACE reads were re-called with MiXCR into one record per CDR3 protein. Of around 100,000 distinct CDR3 sequences detected, approximately 10% appear once; the ten largest clones hold under 4.5%. Time point indicated: patch test 1, 2 weeks after DPC sensitization. Treatment indicated: therapeutic diphenylcyclopropenone sensitization with weekly scalp DPC. The sample was whole blood, taken in connection with sensitization to the hapten diphenylcyclopropenone (DPC). These receptors originate from a woman aged 40-49 years with alopecia areata. Some clones in this sample may be carry-over from other donors' samples.

The sample holds many counts of this clonotype. The gene calls are TRBV20-1 and TRBJ2-1; TRBD2 aligns across 13 bases. From germline, CDR1 is DFQATT and CDR2 SNEGSKA (reference sequence). The CDR3 runs 18 residues. J was trimmed by 7 bases and V by 0 bases; bases with no gene match: 12. CDR3 sequence (DNA): TGCAGTGCTAGAGATCGATTGAGAACTAGCGGGAGGGGTAATGAGCAGTTCTTC. Translating gives CSARDRLRTSGRGNEQFF.

This clonotype has ten or more counts. V and J are TRBV6-2 or TRBV6-3 and TRBJ2-7; D is possibly TRBD1 or TRBD2 (5 bases each). Germline CDR1 MNHEY, CDR2 SVGEGT. The CDR3 covers 15 residues. V shed 6 bases and J shed 3 bases, with 18 bases lying between them. Here the CDR3 reads CASSSGPRSIYEQYF. The CDR3 DNA reads as TGTGCCAGCAGCTCGGGACCGAGATCCATCTACGAGCAGTACTTC.

This clonotype showed up many times. The rearrangement links TRBV7-2 to TRBJ2-1; D unresolved. This CDR3 is built from 11 residues. The V gene lost 1 base and the J gene lost 9 bases, with 4 bases spanning the gap. The germline V gene encodes CDR1 SGHTA and CDR2 FQGNSA. The CDR3 spells CASSLEFEQFF. CDR3 DNA: TGTGCCAGCAGCTTAGAATTTGAGCAGTTCTTC.

This clonotype was counted at least ten times. The gene calls are TRBV27 and TRBJ2-5, with TRBD2 matching over 7 bases. Germline V gene sequence: CDR1 MNHEY, CDR2 SMNVEV (reference sequence). Trimming removed 4 bases from V and 5 bases from J; junction bases left unmatched: 19. The CDR3 is made up of 18 amino acids. The CDR3 protein is CASSSPLSVRLGGETQYF. The CDR3 DNA follows: TGTGCCAGCAGTTCCCCTCTGAGCGTCCGATTGGGGGGGGAGACCCAGTACTTC.

This clonotype was found many times. The chain has TRBV5-1 and TRBJ1-6; 7 bases align to TRBD1. Germline loops: CDR1 SGHRS, CDR2 YFSETQ. This CDR3 region has 15 residues. The V gene end was trimmed by 2 bases and the J gene end by 7 bases; junction bases not matched to a gene: 6. The CDR3 nucleotides are TGCGCCAGCAGCTTAGGTACAGGGGCGAATTCACCCCTCCACTTT. It specifies CASSLGTGANSPLHF. The full variable domain, rest sourced from reference TRBV5-1 and TRBJ1-6, is KAGVTQTPRYLIKTRGQQVTLSCSPISGHRSVSWYQQTPGQGLQFLFEYFSETQRNKGNFPGRFSGRQFSNSRSEMNVSTLELGDSALYLCASSLGTGANSPLHFGNGTRLTVT.

The chain is built from TRBV20-1 and TRBJ2-7; D is ambiguous. V lost 0 bases and J 2 bases, leaving 11 bases between the germline ends. The CDR3 has 14 amino acids. The germline V gene encodes CDR1 DFQATT and CDR2 SNEGSKA (reference sequence). The CDR3 bases are TGCAGTGCTAGAGACTCTCGATCCCCCTACGAGCAGTACTTC. Encoded protein: CSARDSRSPYEQYF.

The chain has TRBV4-3 and TRBJ1-2; TRBD1 might be the D (6 bases). The CDR3 totals 15 residues. Trimming removed 0 bases from V and 1 base from J, with 9 bases in between. Looked up from germline, CDR1 is LGHNA and CDR2 is YSLEER. The CDR3 nucleotides are TGCGCCAGCAGCCAAGATGGGGGCCATAACTATGGCTACACCTTC. Translated, it gives CASSQDGGHNYGYTF.